The 4 T cell receptor beta chains below were found in one sample sequenced in a study of T cell clonotyping in hematopoietic cell transplantation. This sample's time point: recipient sample about 28 days before transplant, after cytoreduction. Some clones are missing from TCRdb's copy, which holds only in-frame ones; the method was immunoSEQ multiplex PCR. The data show more than 8,000 clones, 87% seen once. The specimen comprised peripheral blood mononuclear cells, sampled before stem cell transplant. These receptors were taken from a woman aged 60-70 years with acute myeloid leukemia. Some clones in this sample may be carry-over from other donors' samples.

The count of this clone is one. The chain carries TRBV5-1 and TRBJ2-7; TRBD2 is a possible D gene (5 bases). This CDR3 has 15 amino acids. Trimming pared 0 bases from V and 7 bases from J, leaving 17 bases between. Germline V CDR1 and CDR2: SGHRS, YFSETQ. The CDR3 here is CASSLVPGGYGEQYF. The CDR3 bases are TGCGCCAGCAGCTTGGTGCCAGGAGGTTATGGAGAGCAGTACTTC.

This clone was detected only a few times. The chain's CDR3 is CASRDAGVGETQYF. In DNA form, the CDR3 reads TGTGCCAGCAGGGACGCGGGAGTAGGGGAGACCCAGTACTTC. The chain uses TRBV2 and TRBJ2-5; TRBD2 agrees at 7 bases. The length of the CDR3 is 14 residues. The trim removed 6 bases at V and 5 bases at J, leaving 9 bases unmatched. Germline-derived CDR1 and CDR2 are SNHLY and FYNNEI.

The chain joins TRBV29-1 to TRBJ1-4; perhaps TRBD1 as D (5 bases). V was shortened by 7 bases and J by 0 bases, with 24 bases between the two germline ends. Germline CDR1 SQVTM, CDR2 ANQGSEA. CDR3 length: 18 amino acids. CDR3 region: CSAIQTDRTRATNEKLFF. The CDR3 DNA sequence: TGCAGCGCCATCCAGACAGACCGGACGAGAGCAACTAATGAAAAACTGTTTTTT.

The rearrangement joins TRBV11-2 to TRBJ1-1; D not certain. V shed 5 bases and J shed 1 base, with 8 bases lying between them. CDR1 and CDR2 from the germline V gene are SGHAT and FQNNGV. The CDR3 loop spans 13 amino acids. The CDR3 nucleotides are TGTGCCAGCAGCCCTACGGAGAACACTGAAGCTTTCTTT. Its protein is CASSPTENTEAFF.